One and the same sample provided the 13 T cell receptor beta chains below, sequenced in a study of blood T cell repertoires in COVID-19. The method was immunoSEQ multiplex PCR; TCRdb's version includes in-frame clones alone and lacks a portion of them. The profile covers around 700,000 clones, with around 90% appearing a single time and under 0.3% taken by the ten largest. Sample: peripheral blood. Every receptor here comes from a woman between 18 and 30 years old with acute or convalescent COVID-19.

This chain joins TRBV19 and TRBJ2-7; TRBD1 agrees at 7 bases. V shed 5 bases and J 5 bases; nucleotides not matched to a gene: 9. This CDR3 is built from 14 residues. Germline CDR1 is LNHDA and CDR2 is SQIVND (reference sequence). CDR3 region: CASSAKIGTDEQYF. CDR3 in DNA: TGTGCCAGTAGTGCCAAGATAGGGACAGACGAGCAGTACTTC.

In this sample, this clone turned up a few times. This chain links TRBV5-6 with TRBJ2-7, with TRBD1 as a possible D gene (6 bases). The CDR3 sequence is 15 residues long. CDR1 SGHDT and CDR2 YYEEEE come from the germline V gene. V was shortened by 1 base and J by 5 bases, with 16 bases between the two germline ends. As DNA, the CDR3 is TGTGCCAGCAGCTTGTCGCCAACAGGGTTCGACGAGCAGTACTTC. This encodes CASSLSPTGFDEQYF. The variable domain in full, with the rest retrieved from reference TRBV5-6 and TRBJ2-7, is DAGVTQSPTHLIKTRGQQVTLRCSPKSGHDTVSWYQQALGQGPQFIFQYYEEEERQRGNFPDRFSGHQFPNYSSELNVNALLLGDSALYLCASSLSPTGFDEQYFGPGTRLTVT.

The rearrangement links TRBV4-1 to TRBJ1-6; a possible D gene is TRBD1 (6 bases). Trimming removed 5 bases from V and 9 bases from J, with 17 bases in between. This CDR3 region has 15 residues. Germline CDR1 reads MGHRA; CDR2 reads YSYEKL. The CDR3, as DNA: TGCGCCAGCAGCTTCCTCGGTCCAGGGGTTTCACCCCTCCACTTT. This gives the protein CASSFLGPGVSPLHF.

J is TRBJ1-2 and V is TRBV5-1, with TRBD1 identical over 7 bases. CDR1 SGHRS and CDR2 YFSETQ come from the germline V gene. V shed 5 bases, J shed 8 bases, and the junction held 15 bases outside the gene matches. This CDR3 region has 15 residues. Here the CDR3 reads CASRIKDRESGGYTF. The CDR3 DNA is TGCGCCAGCAGAATAAAAGACAGGGAGAGCGGGGGCTACACCTTC.

CDR3 amino acids: CASSQVGSLGARSGYTF. The CDR3 DNA is TGTGCCAGCAGCCAAGTCGGTAGCCTGGGGGCTCGGTCGGGCTACACCTTC. The chain recombines TRBV3-1 (or the pseudogene TRBV3-2) with TRBJ1-2, with a weak D call TRBD1 (6 bases). The CDR3 contains 17 residues. Trimming removed 1 base from V and 8 bases from J, with 23 bases in between. Germline V gene lookup returns CDR1 LGHDT and CDR2 YNNKEL (reference sequence).

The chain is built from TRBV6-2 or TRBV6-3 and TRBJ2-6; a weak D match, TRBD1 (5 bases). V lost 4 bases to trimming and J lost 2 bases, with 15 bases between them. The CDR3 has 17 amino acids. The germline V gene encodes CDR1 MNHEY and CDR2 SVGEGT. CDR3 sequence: CASSSLQGSTGANVLTF. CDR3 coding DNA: TGTGCCAGCAGTTCATTGCAGGGTTCTACTGGGGCCAACGTCCTGACTTTC.

CDR3 residues: CASSQVEREAFF. CDR3 sequence (DNA): TGTGCCAGCAGCCAAGTAGAGAGAGAAGCTTTCTTT. The gene calls are TRBV3-1 (or the pseudogene TRBV3-2) and TRBJ1-1; D uncertain. In germline, CDR1 is LGHDT, CDR2 YNNKEL (reference sequence). The V end lost 1 base, the J end lost 8 bases, and 8 bases lay between the germline ends. The CDR3 sequence is 12 residues long.

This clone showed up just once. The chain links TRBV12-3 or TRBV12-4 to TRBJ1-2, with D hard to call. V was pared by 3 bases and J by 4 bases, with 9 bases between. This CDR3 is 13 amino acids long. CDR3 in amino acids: CASSFPAGYGYTF. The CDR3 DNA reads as TGTGCCAGCAGTTTCCCCGCGGGCTATGGCTACACCTTC.

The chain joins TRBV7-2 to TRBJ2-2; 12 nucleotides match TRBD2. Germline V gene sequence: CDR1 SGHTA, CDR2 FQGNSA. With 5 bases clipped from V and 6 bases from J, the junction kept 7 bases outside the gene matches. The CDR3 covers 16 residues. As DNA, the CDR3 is TGTGCCAGCAGCCGGACTAGCGGGGTTGTCCCCGGGGAGCTGTTTTTT. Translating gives CASSRTSGVVPGELFF.

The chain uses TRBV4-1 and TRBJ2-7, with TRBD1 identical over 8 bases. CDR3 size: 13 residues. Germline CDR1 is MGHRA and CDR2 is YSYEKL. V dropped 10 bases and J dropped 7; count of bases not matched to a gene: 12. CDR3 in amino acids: CATRRTGKEEQYF. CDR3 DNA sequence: TGCGCCACCCGGCGGACAGGGAAAGAGGAGCAGTACTTC.

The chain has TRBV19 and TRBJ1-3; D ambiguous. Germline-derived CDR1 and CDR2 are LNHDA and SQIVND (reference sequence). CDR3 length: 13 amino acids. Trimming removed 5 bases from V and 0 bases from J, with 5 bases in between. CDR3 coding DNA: TGTGCCAGTAGTCTGTACTCTGGAAACACCATATATTTT. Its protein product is CASSLYSGNTIYF.

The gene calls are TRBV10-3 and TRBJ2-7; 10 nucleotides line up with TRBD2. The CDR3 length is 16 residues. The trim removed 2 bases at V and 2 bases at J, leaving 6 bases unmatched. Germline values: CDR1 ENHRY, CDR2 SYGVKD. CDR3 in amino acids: CAISETSGVRTYEQYF. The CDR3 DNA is TGTGCCATCAGTGAGACTAGCGGGGTCCGCACCTACGAGCAGTACTTC.

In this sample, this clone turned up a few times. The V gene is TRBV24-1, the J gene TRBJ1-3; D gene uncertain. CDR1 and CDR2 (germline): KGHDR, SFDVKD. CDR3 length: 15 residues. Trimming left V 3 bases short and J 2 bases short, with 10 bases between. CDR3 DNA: TGTGCCACCAGTGATCCGACAAGCCCTGGAAACACCATATATTTT. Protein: CATSDPTSPGNTIYF.